The following is a T cell receptor (beta chain) sequence with its context. Patients chosen for sequencing had CD8+CD57+ cells that had expanded, as shown by flow cytometry. These data belong to a study of CD8+CD57+ T cells in acquired aplastic anemia. Genomic DNA served as template for TCR beta VDJ and CDR3 profiling. Each CDR3 protein gets one entry after TCRdb re-called the reads with MiXCR. This table has about 150,000 distinct CDR3 sequences, about 45% appearing once. The CDR3 has 13 amino acids. Trimming removed 5 bases from V and 9 bases from J, with 11 bases in between. Germline-derived CDR1 and CDR2 are LNHDA and SQIVND (reference sequence).

The sequenced sample consisted of sorted CD4+, CD8+, or CD8+CD57+ T cells (not recorded which) from PBMCs. V usage is TRBV19 and J usage is TRBJ1-6, with unresolved D. The TCR was taken from a human donor with aplastic anemia. DNA for the CDR3: TGTGCCAGTAGTTTGGGTCCCCCTTCACCCCTCCACTTT. Its protein is CASSLGPPSPLHF.